A selection of T cell receptor beta chains follows, all from one sample in a study of shared T cell receptors in the human thymus. Here immunoSEQ multiplex PCR was the method, and the copy in TCRdb shows in-frame clones only, minus some. The sample consists of hundreds of thousands of clones, 88% of them appearing once. This same sample was also taken into another study, of human thymus T cells.

Specimen: thymocytes. Receptor source: a boy under three years old with a congenital heart defect. The CDR3 runs from the conserved cysteine through the conserved F or W. The order of the fields is clone size, V gene, D gene, J gene, CDR3 DNA, CDR3 protein. A D gene is named only where the DNA matches it firmly. Clone sizes are given selectively: once, few, many, or a class where the clone is expanded.

.	TRBV20-1	.	TRBJ2-1	TGCAGTGCTGAAAGAGGTGGTGAGCAGTTCTTC	CSAERGGEQFF
.	TRBV5-1	.	TRBJ1-5	TGCGCCAGCAGCCTAGTCGGAGGGGATAGCAATCAGCCCCAGCATTTT	CASSLVGGDSNQPQHF
.	TRBV30	.	TRBJ2-3	TGTGCCTGGAGTGGTCCCGGGAGCGGCACAGATACGCAGTATTTT	CAWSGPGSGTDTQYF
.	TRBV9	TRBD1	TRBJ1-2	TGTGCCAGCAGCGCCGACAGGGGATATGGCTACACCTTC	CASSADRGYGYTF
.	TRBV27	TRBD2	TRBJ2-3	TGTGCCAGCAGTTTGGGAACTAGCGGGAGGGCCTCCACAGATACGCAGTATTTT	CASSLGTSGRASTDTQYF
.	TRBV10-1	TRBD1	TRBJ2-5	TGCGCCAGCAGTTTGGACAGGGGAATTTGGGAGACCCAGTACTTC	CASSLDRGIWETQYF
.	TRBV30	TRBD1	TRBJ1-2	TGTGCCTGGAGTAGAACCCGACAGGGGGCGAGCGGCTATGGCTACACCTTC	CAWSRTRQGASGYGYTF
.	TRBV7-9	.	TRBJ2-5	TGTGCCAGCAGCCCACAACAGGGAAGGGAGGGCCAGTACTTC	CASSPQQGREGQYF
.	TRBV25-1	TRBD2	TRBJ2-7	TGTGCCAGCAGTGTAGGGACTAGCGGGAGTTTGAGCTCCTACGAGCAGTACTTC	CASSVGTSGSLSSYEQYF
.	TRBV28	TRBD2	TRBJ2-3	TGTGCCAGCAGTTTAAGACTAGCGGCCCCTTCCACAGATACGCAGTATTTT	CASSLRLAAPSTDTQYF
.	TRBV7-8	TRBD1	TRBJ1-5	TGTGCCAGCAGCTCGGTTGCAGGGGGGCGGCAGCCCCAGCATTTT	CASSSVAGGRQPQHF
.	TRBV7-9	.	TRBJ2-3	TGTGCCAGCAGCTTAGCTGGTGGAGAGGAGCCTTTCCTTCGTTTGCATTTT	CASSLAGGEEPFLRLHF
.	TRBV7-2	.	TRBJ2-4	TGTGCCAGCAGCCGCTTCGGTAGCGGCCCTTGGGAGAACATTCAGTACTTC	CASSRFGSGPWENIQYF
once	TRBV6-6	.	TRBJ1-4	TGTGCCAGCAGTTACCGACAGGCAACTAATGAAAAACTGTTTTTT	CASSYRQATNEKLFF
.	TRBV11-2	TRBD1	TRBJ2-7	TGTGCCAGCAGCCCCTCGGGACAGCCTCACGAGCAGTACTTC	CASSPSGQPHEQYF
once	TRBV11-1	.	TRBJ1-1	TGTGCCAGCAGCTTAGGTTTAGGACAGAACACTGAAGCTTTCTTT	CASSLGLGQNTEAFF